Below, 31 T cell receptor beta chains from the same sample are listed, as sequenced in a study of T-cell memory formation after mild COVID-19. TCRdb analysed the 5' RACE reads with MiXCR anew, one entry per CDR3 protein. In the table there are about 390,000 distinct CDR3 sequences, 16% of which are singletons. Sequenced material: PBMCs or a T cell subset sorted from them (not recorded which). The source is a man younger than 30 who had mild COVID-19 (a few samples of this study predate the infection). Cell type and time point are not known.

This clonotype has just a few counts. The V gene is TRBV12-3 or TRBV12-4, the J gene TRBJ1-6, with D perhaps TRBD1 (5 bases). Trimming pared 3 bases from V and 0 bases from J, leaving 9 bases between. The CDR3 runs 16 residues. In DNA form, the CDR3 reads TGTGCCAGCAGTTTGGGGAGGGGCTCCTATAATTCACCCCTCCACTTT. Its protein product is CASSLGRGSYNSPLHF.

The chain employs TRBV7-9 and TRBJ1-1, with D perhaps TRBD1 (6 bases). The CDR3 contains 14 residues. Germline V lookup: CDR1 SEHNR, CDR2 FQNEAQ (reference sequence). V was shortened by 6 bases and J by 1 base, with 12 bases between the two germline ends. In nucleotides, the CDR3 is TGTGCCAGCAGACCGGGGGGCCGGAACACTGAAGCTTTCTTT. It specifies CASRPGGRNTEAFF.

This clonotype has just a few counts. V is TRBV6-5 and J is TRBJ1-1, with a possible D match to TRBD1 (5 bases). Trimming stripped 6 bases from V and 3 bases from J, with 8 bases between. The CDR3 covers 12 residues. CDR1 is MNHEY, CDR2 SVGAGI, per germline. The CDR3 sequence is CASRDRYTEAFF. The CDR3 coding sequence is TGTGCCAGCAGAGACAGATACACTGAAGCTTTCTTT.

This clonotype appeared a few times. The chain joins TRBV29-1 to TRBJ2-3; D is possibly TRBD1 or TRBD2 (5 bases each). The germline gives CDR1 SQVTM, CDR2 ANQGSEA. The ends were cut back, 7 bases at V and 4 bases at J, with 12 bases in the middle. The length of the CDR3 is 12 residues. CDR3 nucleotides: TGCAGCGCCAGGGAGTTGCCAGATACGCAGTATTTT. Its protein is CSARELPDTQYF.

This clonotype was seen only a few times. The rearrangement links TRBV7-9 to TRBJ2-1; 13 nucleotides align to TRBD2. CDR3 length equals 17 residues. Germline loops: CDR1 SEHNR, CDR2 FQNEAQ (reference sequence). Unmatched junction bases numbered 10, after V lost 5 bases and J lost 6 bases. The CDR3 DNA is TGTGCCAGCAGCCCTTATCCACTAGCGGGGGGGCTCAATGAGCAGTTCTTC. Residues: CASSPYPLAGGLNEQFF.

In this sample, this clonotype turned up a few times. The chain couples TRBV24-1 to TRBJ1-2, with 8 nucleotides matching TRBD1. The CDR3 has 14 amino acids. V dropped 6 bases and J dropped 7; count of bases not matched to a gene: 9. Germline CDR1 KGHDR, CDR2 SFDVKD. Written as DNA, the CDR3 is TGTGCCACCAGTACGCGACAGGGGACAGGTGGCTACACCTTC. It yields the protein CATSTRQGTGGYTF.

The table lists this clonotype with a few counts. This rearrangement joins TRBV29-1 to TRBJ2-1; TRBD2 agrees at 8 bases. The CDR3 loop spans 14 amino acids. J was trimmed by 5 bases and V by 3 bases; bases with no gene match: 6. CDR1 SQVTM and CDR2 ANQGSEA come from the germline V gene. CDR3 DNA sequence: TGCAGCGTTGAGGCCCTTAGCGGGAACAATGAGCAGTTCTTC. Its protein is CSVEALSGNNEQFF.

The gene calls are TRBV7-2 and TRBJ2-6, with TRBD2 matching 15 bases. From germline, CDR1 is SGHTA and CDR2 FQGNSA. The CDR3 spans 17 residues. The J segment lost 2 bases and the V segment lost 4 bases, leaving 0 bases of the junction unmatched. CDR3 DNA: TGTGCCAGCAGCTGGACTAGCGGGGGGGCTGGGGCCAACGTCCTGACTTTC. Residues: CASSWTSGGAGANVLTF.

Ten or more counts support this clonotype. The V call is TRBV12-3 or TRBV12-4, the J call TRBJ2-5; D tentatively reads TRBD1 or TRBD2 (5 bases each). V was shortened by 4 bases and J by 4 bases, with 16 bases between the two germline ends. CDR3 size: 15 residues. In DNA, the CDR3 is TGTGCCAGCAGTTCGTGGGGCCGCGGAGGAGAGACCCAGTACTTC. This translates into CASSSWGRGGETQYF.

This clonotype was counted a few times. The CDR3 here is CASAFDSPQETQYF. The CDR3 coding sequence is TGTGCCAGTGCCTTCGACAGCCCGCAAGAGACCCAGTACTTC. The V call is TRBV28, the J call TRBJ2-5; weak D call: TRBD1 (5 bases). The CDR3 is made up of 14 amino acids. Trimming took 9 bases from V and 2 from J, leaving 16 bases between them. The germline gives CDR1 MDHEN, CDR2 SYDVKM. The full variable domain, completed using reference TRBV28 and TRBJ2-5, is DVKVTQSSRYLVKRTGEKVFLECVQDMDHENMFWYRQDPGLGLRLIYFSYDVKMKEKGDIPEGYSVSREKKERFSLILESASTNQTSMYLCASAFDSPQETQYFGPGTRLLVL.

This chain joins TRBV29-1 and TRBJ1-1; D may be TRBD1 (5 bases). There are 13 residues in the CDR3. V was pared by 7 bases and J by 4 bases, with 16 bases between. Germline-derived CDR1 and CDR2 are SQVTM and ANQGSEA. CDR3 DNA sequence: TGCAGCGCGGGGGATGCCGAGGGCACTGAAGCTTTCTTT. Amino acids: CSAGDAEGTEAFF.

The chain combines TRBV7-8 with TRBJ2-1, with TRBD2 identical over 14 bases. The CDR3 sequence is 16 residues long. V trimming: 5 bases; J trimming: 5 bases; junction bases outside the gene matches: 5. Germline V gene lookup returns CDR1 SGHVS and CDR2 FQNEAQ. The DNA for the CDR3 is TGTGCCAGCAGCCCTTGGACTAGCGGGGGGCACAATGAGCAGTTCTTC. Translation gives CASSPWTSGGHNEQFF.

This chain connects TRBV5-1 to TRBJ2-3; D could derive from TRBD1 or TRBD2 (6 bases each). Deletions cut 5 bases from V and 0 bases from J, with 10 bases between. The CDR3 loop spans 14 amino acids. Germline CDR1 reads SGHRS; CDR2 reads YFSETQ. The CDR3 sequence is CASRGGSSTDTQYF. The CDR3 region has the DNA TGCGCCAGCAGAGGGGGGTCTAGCACAGATACGCAGTATTTT.

This clonotype was seen only a few times. The chain recombines TRBV29-1 with TRBJ2-7; 9 bases match TRBD1. This CDR3 has 13 residues. The junction had 6 bases not matched to a gene; V was cut back by 5 bases and J by 4 bases. Germline V gene sequence: CDR1 SQVTM, CDR2 ANQGSEA. CDR3 nucleotides: TGCAGCGTTAGGACAGGGGCAGGGTACGAGCAGTACTTC. Its protein product is CSVRTGAGYEQYF.

The rearrangement uses TRBV5-4 and TRBJ2-5, with 9 bases aligning to TRBD1. The V and J ends lost 3 bases and 4 bases, in that order; junction bases with no gene match: 10. CDR3 size: 16 residues. Germline CDR1 SGHNT, CDR2 YYREEE (reference sequence). Here the CDR3 DNA reads TGTGCCAGCAGCTCCAACAGGGGGCGCGAGATAGAGACCCAGTACTTC. Translated, it gives CASSSNRGREIETQYF.

This chain joins TRBV10-3 and TRBJ2-2; D is possibly TRBD1 (6 bases). The CDR3 consists of 14 residues. Germline V CDR1 and CDR2: ENHRY, SYGVKD. V was shortened by 4 bases and J by 5 bases, with 11 bases between the two germline ends. The CDR3 is CAISVNQGTGELFF. The CDR3 bases are TGTGCCATCAGTGTAAACCAGGGGACCGGGGAGCTGTTTTTT.

This chain joins TRBV20-1 and TRBJ1-1; D call uncertain. CDR1 is DFQATT and CDR2 is SNEGSKA in the germline V gene (reference sequence). V was shortened by 3 bases and J by 0 bases, with 11 bases between the two germline ends. The CDR3 covers 14 residues. The CDR3 protein is CSASRQPMNTEAFF. The CDR3, as DNA: TGCAGTGCTAGCCGCCAGCCCATGAACACTGAAGCTTTCTTT.

This clonotype was counted only a few times. The rearrangement joins TRBV29-1 to TRBJ2-2, with no clear D. CDR1 and CDR2 from the germline V gene are SQVTM and ANQGSEA. V lost 5 bases and J 5 bases, leaving 6 bases between the germline ends. The CDR3 has 11 amino acids. The CDR3 DNA sequence: TGCAGCGTTCATACAACCGGGGAGCTGTTTTTT. As protein: CSVHTTGELFF.

This clonotype was counted only a few times. The rearrangement links TRBV19 to TRBJ2-7; TRBD1 might be the D (6 bases). Germline CDR1 LNHDA, CDR2 SQIVND (reference sequence). The CDR3 covers 15 residues. V was trimmed by 6 bases and J by 1 base, leaving 16 bases between them. CDR3 region: CASSLNRDRSYEQYF. CDR3 DNA: TGTGCCAGTAGCCTGAACAGGGATCGATCCTACGAGCAGTACTTC.

In this sample, this clonotype turned up many times. The CDR3 loop is CASPPLFPPESTDTQYF. The CDR3 bases are TGCGCCAGCCCACCCCTTTTCCCCCCGGAAAGCACAGATACGCAGTATTTT. V usage is TRBV23-1 and J usage is TRBJ2-3; no firm D call. TRBV23-1 is known as an ORF, though its function is uncertain. This CDR3 comprises 17 residues. Deletions cut 8 bases from V and 0 bases from J, with 21 bases between.

This clonotype was detected a few times. This rearrangement joins TRBV20-1 to TRBJ2-3; 9 bases line up with TRBD1. This CDR3 spans 15 amino acids. CDR1 is DFQATT and CDR2 is SNEGSKA in the germline V gene (reference sequence). Trimming at V came to 3 bases and at J to 4 bases, leaving 8 bases not matched to a gene. For the CDR3, the DNA is TGCAGTGCTAGGGAACCGGGACAGGGACCAGATACGCAGTATTTT. Amino acid sequence: CSAREPGQGPDTQYF.

This clonotype showed up many times. This sequence joins TRBV5-1 and TRBJ2-5; D gene unclear. The germline V and J ends were trimmed by 4 bases and 1 base, with 5 bases remaining between them. The CDR3 sequence is 12 residues long. Per germline, CDR1 SGHRS and CDR2 YFSETQ. CDR3 nucleotide sequence: TGCGCCAGCAGCCGGGTCCAAGAGACCCAGTACTTC. Its translation is CASSRVQETQYF.

In this sample, this clonotype turned up a few times. The gene calls are TRBV6-6 and TRBJ1-1; 9 bases match TRBD1. J was trimmed by 1 base and V by 1 base; bases with no gene match: 13. Germline V CDR1 and CDR2: MNHNY, SVGAGI (reference sequence). The CDR3 sequence is 19 residues long. CDR3 bases: TGTGCCAGCAGTTACTGGGGACAGGGTTGGTTACGGGGGAACACTGAAGCTTTCTTT. As protein: CASSYWGQGWLRGNTEAFF.

In this sample, this clonotype turned up a few times. The chain couples TRBV5-1 to TRBJ1-1; D is perhaps TRBD1 (5 bases). Trimming removed 0 bases from V and 11 bases from J, with 17 bases in between. The germline V gene has CDR1 SGHRS and CDR2 YFSETQ. The CDR3 is made up of 14 amino acids. CDR3 DNA sequence: TGCGCCAGCAGCTTGGGGGGTAAAGGGGTTGCGGCTTTCTTT. This sequence encodes CASSLGGKGVAAFF.

Ten or more counts support this clonotype. The chain couples TRBV20-1 to TRBJ2-1, with D perhaps matching TRBD2 (5 bases). V was cut by 4 bases and J by 1 base, with 14 bases left in between. Germline CDR1 DFQATT, CDR2 SNEGSKA (reference sequence). This CDR3 is built from 15 residues. The CDR3 spells CSAMPGRGSYNEQFF. In DNA form, the CDR3 reads TGCAGTGCTATGCCTGGACGGGGATCCTACAATGAGCAGTTCTTC.

The V and J genes are TRBV2 and TRBJ1-1; TRBD1 matches at 10 bases. Unmatched junction bases numbered 14, after V lost 6 bases and J lost 4 bases. CDR1 SNHLY and CDR2 FYNNEI come from the germline V gene. CDR3 size: 17 residues. DNA for the CDR3: TGTGCCAGCAGCGGGGGGCACGACAGGGGGCCGGGCACTGAAGCTTTCTTT. Protein product: CASSGGHDRGPGTEAFF.

This clonotype turned up a few times. This rearrangement joins TRBV5-1 to TRBJ2-3; tentative D call: TRBD2 (6 bases). Trimming shortened V by 6 bases and J by 6 bases, and 8 bases separated the two germline ends. CDR3 size: 11 residues. Germline V gene sequence: CDR1 SGHRS, CDR2 YFSETQ. The CDR3 nucleotides read TGCGCCAGCACTGGGGGGGATACGCAGTATTTT. Protein product: CASTGGDTQYF. Filled out from reference TRBV5-1 and TRBJ2-3, the complete variable domain reads KAGVTQTPRYLIKTRGQQVTLSCSPISGHRSVSWYQQTPGQGLQFLFEYFSETQRNKGNFPGRFSGRQFSNSRSEMNVSTLELGDSALYLCASTGGDTQYFGPGTRLTVL.

This chain links TRBV7-9 with TRBJ2-1; 9 nucleotides align to TRBD1. The trim removed 1 base at V and 8 bases at J, leaving 9 bases unmatched. Germline CDR1 is SEHNR and CDR2 is FQNEAQ (reference sequence). The CDR3 is made up of 16 amino acids. CDR3 coding DNA: TGTGCCAGCAGCTTAGGGCGGACAGGGGCGATGGATGAGCAGTTCTTC. Encoded protein: CASSLGRTGAMDEQFF.

The rearrangement joins TRBV7-2 to TRBJ2-3; D ambiguous. The germline V and J ends were trimmed by 5 bases and 6 bases, with 9 bases remaining between them. CDR3 length: 12 amino acids. The germline gives CDR1 SGHTA, CDR2 FQGNSA. The DNA of the CDR3 is TGTGCCAGCAGCCCGCTAGTGGATACGCAGTATTTT. Its protein is CASSPLVDTQYF.

The chain links TRBV7-2 to TRBJ2-1; weak D call: TRBD2 (6 bases). CDR1 is SGHTA, CDR2 FQGNSA, per germline. With 5 bases removed from V and 0 bases from J, the gap between germline ends came to 17 bases. The length of the CDR3 is 17 residues. The CDR3 reads CASSHTPRGSSYNEQFF. The CDR3 DNA follows: TGTGCCAGCAGCCATACCCCCCGGGGGAGCTCCTACAATGAGCAGTTCTTC. Combining the CDR3 with reference TRBV7-2 and TRBJ2-1 gives the whole variable domain GAGVSQSPSNKVTEKGKDVELRCDPISGHTALYWYRQSLGQGLEFLIYFQGNSAPDKSGLPSDRFSAERTGGSVSTLTIQRTQQEDSAVYLCASSHTPRGSSYNEQFFGPGTRLTVL.

The chain has TRBV12-3 or TRBV12-4 and TRBJ2-1; D remains ambiguous. This CDR3 comprises 14 residues. The germline V and J ends were trimmed by 5 bases and 9 bases, with 17 bases remaining between them. CDR3 in DNA: TGTGCCAGCAGTCGAAGGCAGCCTACGATTGAGCAGTTCTTC. It translates to CASSRRQPTIEQFF.